This passage covers 6 T cell receptor beta chains from one sample sequenced in a study of T cell responses to AZD1222 COVID-19 vaccine. Data came from immunoSEQ multiplex PCR; TCRdb stores just in-frame clones and leaves some out. The repertoire holds fewer than 150,000 clones, with 70% to 90% as singletons. Sequencing was performed on peripheral blood, taken 28 days after the second AZD1222 dose. These receptors were obtained from an adult who received the AZD1222 COVID-19 vaccine.

J is TRBJ2-4 and V is TRBV11-3, with a tentative D call TRBD1 (5 bases). The CDR3 consists of 13 residues. With 0 bases removed from V and 7 bases from J, the gap between germline ends came to 7 bases. Germline V CDR1 and CDR2: SGHNT, YENEEA. The CDR3 bases are TGTGCCAGCAGCTTAGACAGGGATAACATTCAGTACTTC. It codes for CASSLDRDNIQYF.

This clone has only a few counts. The rearrangement joins TRBV5-6 to TRBJ2-6; tentatively, D is TRBD1 (6 bases). The CDR3 sequence is 15 residues long. The V gene lost 3 bases and the J gene lost 0 bases, with 7 bases spanning the gap. Germline CDR1 is SGHDT and CDR2 is YYEEEE. The CDR3 here is CASSSDSSGANVLTF. The CDR3 bases are TGTGCCAGCAGCTCGGACAGCTCTGGGGCCAACGTCCTGACTTTC.

The chain is built from TRBV14 and TRBJ1-4; 11 bases are a match to TRBD1. The CDR3 is made up of 18 amino acids. The ends lost 4 bases at V and 1 base at J; junction bases unmatched: 8. CDR1 and CDR2 (germline): SGHDN, FVKESK. For the CDR3, the DNA is TGTGCCAGCAGCCCCAACCCCGGGACAGGGGGAACTAATGAAAAACTGTTTTTT. It is translated as CASSPNPGTGGTNEKLFF.

The rearrangement joins TRBV6-5 to TRBJ2-1; 8 nucleotides match TRBD1. Germline lookup yields CDR1 MNHEY and CDR2 SVGAGI. CDR3 length: 15 residues. The V and J ends lost 0 bases and 5 bases, in that order; junction bases with no gene match: 3. This chain's CDR3 is CASSYSQGAHNEQFF. The CDR3 bases are TGTGCCAGCAGTTACTCCCAGGGGGCCCACAATGAGCAGTTCTTC.

The CDR3 spells CASSQDSGSTYNEQFF. The CDR3 DNA is TGTGCCAGCAGCCAAGATTCGGGGTCCACCTACAATGAGCAGTTCTTC. The chain recombines TRBV4-2 with TRBJ2-1; tentative D call: TRBD2 (5 bases). V shed 0 bases and J shed 2 bases, with 11 bases lying between them. The CDR3 is made up of 16 amino acids. CDR1 LGHNA and CDR2 YNFKEQ come from the germline V gene.

This chain links TRBV10-3 with TRBJ1-2; no firm D call. The V and J ends lost 2 bases and 8 bases respectively, with 6 bases between them. This CDR3 region has 11 residues. CDR1 is ENHRY and CDR2 is SYGVKD in the germline V gene. The CDR3 sequence is CAISEGEGYTF. CDR3 nucleotides: TGTGCCATCAGTGAGGGAGAAGGCTACACCTTC.